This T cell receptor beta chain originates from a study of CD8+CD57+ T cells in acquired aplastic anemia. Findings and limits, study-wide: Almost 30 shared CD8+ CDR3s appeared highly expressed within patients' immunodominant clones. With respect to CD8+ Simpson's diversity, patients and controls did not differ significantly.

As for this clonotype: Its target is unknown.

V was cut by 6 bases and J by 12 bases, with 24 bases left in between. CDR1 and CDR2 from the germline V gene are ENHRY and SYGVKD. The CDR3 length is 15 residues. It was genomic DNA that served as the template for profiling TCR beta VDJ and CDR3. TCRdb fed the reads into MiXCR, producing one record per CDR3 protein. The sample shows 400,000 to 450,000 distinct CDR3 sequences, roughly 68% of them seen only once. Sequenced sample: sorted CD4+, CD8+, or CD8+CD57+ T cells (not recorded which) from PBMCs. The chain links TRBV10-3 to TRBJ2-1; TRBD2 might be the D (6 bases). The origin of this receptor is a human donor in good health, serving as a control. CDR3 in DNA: TGTGCCATCAGCCCGGCTAGCGCTAGCACAGATACGCAGTTCTTC. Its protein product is CAISPASASTDTQFF.